The rows below give T cell receptor beta chains drawn from one sample of a study of blood T cell repertoires in COVID-19. Produced via immunoSEQ multiplex PCR; TCRdb's table is partial and in-frame only. In the table there are roughly 30,000 clones, around 87% of which are singletons. The material sequenced was peripheral blood. These receptors were obtained from an older man with acute or convalescent COVID-19. Both conserved end residues are part of each CDR3. D genes are given only for firm matches. Size values are once, few and many counts, or a class for expanded clones, and some rows have none.

>TRBD2|TRBJ2-2|once|TRBV11-2
TGTGCCAGCAGCTCGGGACTAGCGGGGTACACCGGGGAGCTGTTTTTT
CASSSGLAGYTGELFF
>TRBD2|TRBJ2-7|-|TRBV6-2/TRBV6-3
TGTGCCAGCAGTGTCTGGAGGAGCGGGAGCTCCTACGAGCAGTACTTC
CASSVWRSGSSYEQYF
>TRBD2|TRBJ2-5|once|TRBV6-2/TRBV6-3
TGTGCCAGCAGTTCCGGACTAGCTCAAGAGACCCAGTACTTC
CASSSGLAQETQYF
>TRBD1|TRBJ2-3|-|TRBV3-1/TRBV3-2
TGTGCCAGCAGCCAACCCACAGGGGTAGGAAGTGCAGATACGCAGTATTTT
CASSQPTGVGSADTQYF
>-|TRBJ2-7|-|TRBV12-3/TRBV12-4
TGTGCCAGCAGTTTCGCAGGGGACTACGAGCAGTACTTC
CASSFAGDYEQYF
>-|TRBJ1-4|-|TRBV29-1
TGCAGCGTGGAAAAGGGGCGCAATGAAAAACTGTTTTTT
CSVEKGRNEKLFF
>-|TRBJ1-1|-|TRBV15
TGTGCCACCAGCAGAGTAAACACTGAAGCTTTCTTT
CATSRVNTEAFF
>-|TRBJ1-2|-|TRBV6-2/TRBV6-3
TGTGCCAGCAGCCGCGGTCGGGAGGGCTACACCTTC
CASSRGREGYTF
>-|TRBJ1-1|-|TRBV27
TGTGCCAGCAGTTCTCTGCAGGGGTTTATGAACACTGAAGCTTTCTTT
CASSSLQGFMNTEAFF
>TRBD2|TRBJ2-1|-|TRBV27
TGTGCCAGCACTAGGACTAGCGGGAGGTCGTCCCAATTCTTC
CASTRTSGRSSQFF
>TRBD2|TRBJ2-3|-|TRBV7-2
TGTGCCAGCGGGTCGACTAGCGGGGTGCAAGATACGCAGTATTTT
CASGSTSGVQDTQYF
>TRBD2|TRBJ2-1|-|TRBV27
TGTGCCAGCAGTCTCACGGGACTAGTCAATGAGCAGTTCTTC
CASSLTGLVNEQFF
>-|TRBJ1-4|-|TRBV19
TGTGCCAGTAGTAAACAGGTGGACGAAAAACTGTTTTTT
CASSKQVDEKLFF
>TRBD1|TRBJ2-3|-|TRBV5-1
TGCGCCAGCAGCCGGGGGACAGGACCCACAGATACGCAGTATTTT
CASSRGTGPTDTQYF
>-|TRBJ1-2|few|TRBV7-8
TGTGCCAGCGCGGAGTTGACGGGGGACGGCTATGGCTACACCTTC
CASAELTGDGYGYTF
>-|TRBJ1-5|once|TRBV6-5
TGTGCCAGCACCCCACCAAACGGGGGGCAGCCCCAGCATTTT
CASTPPNGGQPQHF
>TRBD1|TRBJ2-7|-|TRBV11-2
TGTGCCAGCAGCTTAGGCGGAACAGGGGGCCTCTACGAGCAGTACTTC
CASSLGGTGGLYEQYF
>-|TRBJ2-3|-|TRBV15
TGTGCCACCAGCGGACAAAGCGGGTCCGTCACAGATACGCAGTATTTT
CATSGQSGSVTDTQYF
>TRBD1|TRBJ2-2|-|TRBV7-2
TGTGCCAGCAGCCGGGACAGGCGTGCGTTCACCGGGGAGCTGTTTTTT
CASSRDRRAFTGELFF
>TRBD1|TRBJ2-2|-|TRBV5-1
TGCGCCAGCAGCTCCCGACAGGGCGGGGAGCTGTTTTTT
CASSSRQGGELFF
>TRBD1|TRBJ1-5|once|TRBV6-5
TGTGCCAGCAGGGGGGCAGGGGGCCTTCAGCCCCAGCATTTT
CASRGAGGLQPQHF
>-|TRBJ1-3|-|TRBV6-5
TGTGCCAGCAGGGCGACAGCTCCCTCTGGAAACACCATATATTTT
CASRATAPSGNTIYF
>-|TRBJ2-1|-|TRBV3-1/TRBV3-2
TGTGCCAGCAGCCAAGAGGAGGGCAGTACGTCCTACAATGAGCAGTTCTTC
CASSQEEGSTSYNEQFF
>-|TRBJ2-3|-|TRBV2
TGTGCCAGCAGTGATGCGCGACCGGGGGATACGCAGTATTTT
CASSDARPGDTQYF
>-|TRBJ2-5|-|TRBV7-2
TGTGCCAGCAGCTGGGGGGGCGGAGGTGCAGAGACCCAGTACTTC
CASSWGGGGAETQYF
>-|TRBJ2-7|-|TRBV19
TGTGCCAGTAGTATAGATCTGGGGGGAGGCTACGAGCAGTACTTC
CASSIDLGGGYEQYF
>TRBD2|TRBJ2-1|few|TRBV5-4
TGTGCCAGCAGCTCGAGAGCGGGACTGTCCTACAATGAGCAGTTCTTC
CASSSRAGLSYNEQFF
>TRBD1|TRBJ2-2|-|TRBV9
TGTGCCAGCAGCGTAGGATGGGGGGGGACAGGGTTCCCCGGGGAGCTGTTTTTT
CASSVGWGGTGFPGELFF
>TRBD1|TRBJ1-2|-|TRBV6-2/TRBV6-3
TGTGCCAGCAGTTCTCGACAGGGGTTGCTTGGCTATGGCTACACCTTC
CASSSRQGLLGYGYTF
>-|TRBJ1-5|-|TRBV19
TGTGCCACCAAGCGGGACGTGGGGAATCAGCCCCAGCATTTT
CATKRDVGNQPQHF
>-|TRBJ1-1|-|TRBV5-6
TGTGCCAGCAGCTTGGATGACGTAACAGGAGCTTTCTTT
CASSLDDVTGAFF
>-|TRBJ2-7|-|TRBV29-1
TGCAGCGGGGGGGGCACCGGGACACACGACGAGCAGTACTTC
CSGGGTGTHDEQYF
>-|TRBJ1-1|-|TRBV11-1
TGTGCCAGCAGCTTATTCGCGCTTACGAACACTGAAGCTTTCTTT
CASSLFALTNTEAFF
>-|TRBJ1-1|-|TRBV5-5
TGTGCCAGCAGCTTTAGCAGGGATGGAGACACTGAAGCTTTCTTT
CASSFSRDGDTEAFF
>TRBD1|TRBJ1-4|-|TRBV29-1
TGCAGCGTCCTAGGGGGGACAGGGGCCGAAAAACTGTTTTTT
CSVLGGTGAEKLFF
>-|TRBJ2-1|few|TRBV7-9
TGTGCCAGCAGCTCGATGGGGACTTTCAATGAGCAGTTCTTC
CASSSMGTFNEQFF
>-|TRBJ1-5|-|TRBV7-3
TGTGCCAGCAGCCTCAACAGGGCCAATCAGCCCCAGCATTTT
CASSLNRANQPQHF
>-|TRBJ1-2|-|TRBV4-3
TGCGCCAGCAGCCGGTCAGGGGTACATGGCTACACCTTC
CASSRSGVHGYTF
>-|TRBJ1-4|-|TRBV29-1
TGCAGCGTTGAAGGCGGGCCTGGAAATGAAAAACTGTTTTTT
CSVEGGPGNEKLFF
>-|TRBJ1-5|-|TRBV6-5
TGTGCCAGCAGGGGAACAGGATATCAGCCCCAGCATTTT
CASRGTGYQPQHF
>-|TRBJ1-1|-|TRBV4-3
TGCGCCAGCAGCCAAGATACGGCAGGGGTCACTGAAGCTTTCTTT
CASSQDTAGVTEAFF
>-|TRBJ2-5|-|TRBV6-2/TRBV6-3
TGTGCCAGCAGTTCCCAGCGACAAGAGACCCAGTACTTC
CASSSQRQETQYF
>TRBD1|TRBJ2-3|once|TRBV7-2
TGTGCCAGCAGCTTAATGGGACAGGGGGGAGATACGCAGTATTTT
CASSLMGQGGDTQYF
>-|TRBJ1-2|once|TRBV29-1
TGCAGCGTCACAGGGAAGAGAGGCTACACCTTC
CSVTGKRGYTF
>TRBD2|TRBJ2-1|-|TRBV5-5
TGTGCCAGCAATCTAGCGGGAGATAGGAATGAGCAGTTCTTC
CASNLAGDRNEQFF
>-|TRBJ1-3|-|TRBV7-9
TGTGCCACCCACTCTGGAAACACCATATATTTT
CATHSGNTIYF
>-|TRBJ2-7|-|TRBV19
TGTGCCAGTAGTATTGGGGCGGTCTACGAGCAGTACTTC
CASSIGAVYEQYF
>-|TRBJ2-7|-|TRBV4-3
TGCGCCAGCAGCCTAGAAAGAGGAGACTACGAGCAGTACTTC
CASSLERGDYEQYF
>TRBD2|TRBJ2-5|-|TRBV15
TGTGCCACCAGCAGGGGGACTAGCGGGAGGAGTGAGACCCAGTACTTC
CATSRGTSGRSETQYF
>-|TRBJ1-1|-|TRBV27
TGTGCCAGCAGTTGGGTGGGGCCGGACACTGAAGCTTTCTTT
CASSWVGPDTEAFF
>TRBD1|TRBJ2-3|-|TRBV5-1
TGCGCCAGCAGCTCTCGGACAGGGGGCACAGATACGCAGTATTTT
CASSSRTGGTDTQYF
>-|TRBJ1-1|-|TRBV7-2
TGTGCCAGCAGCTTAGGCAGGGGTCACACTGAAGCTTTCTTT
CASSLGRGHTEAFF
>TRBD1|TRBJ1-2|-|TRBV5-4
TGTGCCAGCAGCGAAGGGACAGTACGATCTAACTATGGCTACACCTTC
CASSEGTVRSNYGYTF
>TRBD1|TRBJ1-6|-|TRBV4-1
TGCGCCAGCAGCCAAGATCACCGGGACAGGGTTAGCTCCTATAATTCACCCCTCCACTTT
CASSQDHRDRVSSYNSPLHF
>TRBD1|TRBJ1-5|-|TRBV2
TGTGCCAGCACCGGGACAGTAAATCAGCCCCAGCATTTT
CASTGTVNQPQHF
>-|TRBJ1-2|-|TRBV6-2/TRBV6-3
TGTGCCAGCAGTCAGACGACAGCGGGGGGCTACACCTTC
CASSQTTAGGYTF
>TRBD2|TRBJ2-3|-|TRBV4-2
TGTGCCAGCAGCCAAGATGCGGTAAGAACTAGCGGGAGGTCAGATACGCAGTATTTT
CASSQDAVRTSGRSDTQYF